A single sample is the source of the 13 T cell receptor beta chains below, sequenced in a study of cytomegalovirus exposure and HLA in healthy donors (dated 2017 in TCRdb). Receptor amplification or capture employed the immunoSEQ multiplex PCR assay. A mixture of 60 forward primers for TCR Vbeta segments and 13 reverse primers for TCR Jbeta segments was used in the multiplex PCR. TCRdb obtained this table from immuneACCESS and retained in-frame rearrangements with V and J assigned. These tables miss some clones; where compared with another copy, unresolved V genes account for less than half of the shortfall, and the remainder is unexplained. The sample table holds some 180,000 clones, of which 77% were seen once. In total, the top ten clones hold roughly 1.5% of the sample. What was sequenced was PBMCs. The receptors here all came from a man younger than 35 in good health and CMV-seronegative.

A few counts support this clone. The V and J genes are TRBV6-4 and TRBJ2-1; TRBD2 is a possible D gene (6 bases). The length of the CDR3 is 15 residues. V was pared by 2 bases and J by 6 bases, with 14 bases between. Germline-derived CDR1 and CDR2 are MRHNA and SNTAGT. CDR3 nucleotide sequence: TGTGCCAGCAGTGACGAGATAGCGGTACCCAATGAGCAGTTCTTC. Translation gives CASSDEIAVPNEQFF.

This chain uses TRBV7-9 with TRBJ2-2; 7 bases are a match to TRBD1. CDR1 and CDR2 from the germline V gene are SEHNR and FQNEAQ (reference sequence). There are 15 residues in the CDR3. Trimming took 4 bases from V and 0 from J; bases not matched to a gene: 2. CDR3 sequence: CASSSTGTNTGELFF. The CDR3 coding sequence is TGTGCCAGCAGCTCGACAGGGACGAACACCGGGGAGCTGTTTTTT.

This clone was counted a few times. The chain joins TRBV9 to TRBJ2-7, with TRBD1 matching over 7 bases. The ends lost 0 bases at V and 2 bases at J; junction bases unmatched: 5. CDR1 SGDLS and CDR2 YYNGEE come from the germline V gene. The CDR3 totals 15 residues. In nucleotides, the CDR3 is TGTGCCAGCAGCGTAGAAGAAGGGGGCCCCTACGAGCAGTACTTC. Encoded protein: CASSVEEGGPYEQYF.

This clone has only a few counts. The chain has TRBV11-3 and TRBJ1-4; the D gene is possibly TRBD1 (5 bases). The V and J ends lost 2 bases and 3 bases respectively, with 10 bases between them. The CDR3 sequence is 15 residues long. Germline assignment: CDR1 SGHNT and CDR2 YENEEA. Here the CDR3 reads CASSLFSGSNEKLFF. In DNA, the CDR3 is TGTGCCAGCAGCTTATTTTCAGGGTCTAATGAAAAACTGTTTTTT. The whole variable domain, filled in from reference TRBV11-3 and TRBJ1-4, reads EAGVVQSPRYKIIEKKQPVAFWCNPISGHNTLYWYLQNLGQGPELLIRYENEEAVDDSQLPKDRFSAERLKGVDSTLKIQPAELGDSAVYLCASSLFSGSNEKLFFGSGTQLSVL.

The chain combines TRBV7-9 with TRBJ1-2; no firm D call. Germline V gene data show CDR1 as SEHNR and CDR2 as FQNEAQ (reference sequence). V was pared by 0 bases and J by 4 bases, with 9 bases between. The CDR3 runs 14 residues. CDR3 nucleotide sequence: TGTGCCAGCAGCTTAGCTCCTGCGGGCTATGGCTACACCTTC. This encodes CASSLAPAGYGYTF.

The CDR3 loop reads CASSPLHGGATDTQYF. The DNA of the CDR3 is TGTGCCAGCAGCCCCCTCCACGGGGGGGCCACAGATACGCAGTATTTT. The rearrangement uses TRBV4-2 and TRBJ2-3; the match to TRBD2 covers 8 bases. The V gene end was trimmed by 4 bases and the J gene end by 2 bases; junction bases not matched to a gene: 8. The CDR3 covers 16 residues. CDR1 and CDR2 (germline): LGHNA, YNFKEQ.

The chain is built from TRBV19 and TRBJ2-7; 11 nucleotides agree with TRBD1. After removal of 4 bases from V and 5 bases from J, the junction contained 7 bases not matched to a gene. The CDR3 loop spans 15 amino acids. Germline loops: CDR1 LNHDA, CDR2 SQIVND (reference sequence). The CDR3 DNA reads TGTGCCAGTAGTAGGACAGGGGGCGTTGTGAACGAGCAGTACTTC. It translates to CASSRTGGVVNEQYF.

This rearrangement joins TRBV6-5 to TRBJ2-3; D remains ambiguous. CDR3 length: 13 amino acids. The germline gives CDR1 MNHEY, CDR2 SVGAGI. V shed 1 base and J shed 9 bases, with 11 bases lying between them. The CDR3 loop is CASSYFPRQTQYF. The CDR3 coding sequence is TGTGCCAGCAGTTACTTTCCTAGGCAGACGCAGTATTTT.

This sequence joins TRBV2 and TRBJ2-5; 7 nucleotides align to TRBD1. The better agreement between TRBJ2-7 and the DNA end casts doubt on the J call. The CDR3 runs 15 residues. Per germline, CDR1 SNHLY and CDR2 FYNNEI. The CDR3: CASSEGGSQGDEQYF. In DNA form, the CDR3 reads TGTGCCAGCAGTGAGGGTGGTAGTCAGGGGGACGAGCAGTACTTC.

The chain employs TRBV9 and TRBJ2-1; D not resolved. The V gene's germline CDR1 is SGDLS and CDR2 YYNGEE. The CDR3 runs to 14 residues. Trimming took 3 bases from V and 6 from J, leaving 13 bases between them. CDR3 residues: CASSAREVGNEQFF. DNA for the CDR3: TGTGCCAGCAGCGCACGTGAGGTGGGCAATGAGCAGTTCTTC.

This clone has just a few counts. This CDR3 is CASIRGLAGGFTDTQYF. The CDR3 DNA reads TGTGCCAGTATACGGGGACTAGCGGGGGGTTTCACAGATACGCAGTATTTT. The J gene is TRBJ2-3, the V gene TRBV19, with 15 bases aligning to TRBD2. Trimming at V came to 7 bases and at J to 2 bases, leaving 7 bases not matched to a gene. The germline V gene encodes CDR1 LNHDA and CDR2 SQIVND (reference sequence). The CDR3 sequence is 17 residues long. The full variable domain, in which reference TRBV19 and TRBJ2-3 provide the parts outside the CDR3, is DGGITQSPKYLFRKEGQNVTLSCEQNLNHDAMYWYRQDPGQGLRLIYYSQIVNDFQKGDIAEGYSVSREKKESFPLTVTSAQKNPTAFYLCASIRGLAGGFTDTQYFGPGTRLTVL.

The CDR3 nucleotides read TGTGCCAGCAGCTCACGCGACAGGGGTGTACGAGAGACCCAGTACTTC. Translating gives CASSSRDRGVRETQYF. The V call is TRBV5-4, the J call TRBJ2-5; 8 bases are a match to TRBD1. Germline assignment: CDR1 SGHNT and CDR2 YYREEE (reference sequence). CDR3 size: 16 residues. Trimming removed 3 bases from V and 4 bases from J; junction bases left unmatched: 11.

The chain employs TRBV9 and TRBJ2-7; TRBD2 is a possible D gene (6 bases). The CDR3 runs to 16 residues. V was cut by 2 bases and J by 6 bases, with 21 bases left in between. The germline CDR1 and CDR2 sequences are SGDLS and YYNGEE. DNA of the CDR3: TGTGCCAGCAGCGTTACGGGACTCACACACAGGTCCGAGCAGTACTTC. Translating it yields CASSVTGLTHRSEQYF. The complete variable domain, with remaining parts taken from reference TRBV9 and TRBJ2-7, reads DSGVTQTPKHLITATGQRVTLRCSPRSGDLSVYWYQQSLDQGLQFLIQYYNGEERAKGNILERFSAQQFPDLHSELNLSSLELGDSALYFCASSVTGLTHRSEQYFGPGTRLTVT.